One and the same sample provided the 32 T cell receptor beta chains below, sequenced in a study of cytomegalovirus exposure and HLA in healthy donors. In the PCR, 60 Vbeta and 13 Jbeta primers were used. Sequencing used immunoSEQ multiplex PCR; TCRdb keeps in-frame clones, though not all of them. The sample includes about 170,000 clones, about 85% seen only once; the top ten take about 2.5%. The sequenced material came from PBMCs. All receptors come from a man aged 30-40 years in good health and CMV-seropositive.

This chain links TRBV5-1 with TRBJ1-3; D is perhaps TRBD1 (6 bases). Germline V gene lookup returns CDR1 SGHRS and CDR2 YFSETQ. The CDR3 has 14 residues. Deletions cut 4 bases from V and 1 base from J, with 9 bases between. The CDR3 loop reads CASSVQGSGNTIYF. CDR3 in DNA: TGCGCCAGCAGCGTTCAGGGGTCTGGAAACACCATATATTTT.

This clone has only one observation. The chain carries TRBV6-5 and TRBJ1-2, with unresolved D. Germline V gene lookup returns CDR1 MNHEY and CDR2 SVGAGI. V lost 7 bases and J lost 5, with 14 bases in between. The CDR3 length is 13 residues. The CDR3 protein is CASTYHRGYGYTF. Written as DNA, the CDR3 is TGTGCCAGCACCTACCACAGAGGGTATGGCTACACCTTC.

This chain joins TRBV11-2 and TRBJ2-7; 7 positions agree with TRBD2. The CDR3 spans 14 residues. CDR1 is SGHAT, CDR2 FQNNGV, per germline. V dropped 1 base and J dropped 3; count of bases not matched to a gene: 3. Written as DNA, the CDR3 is TGTGCCAGCAGCTTAGGCGCTAGCGGCTACGAGCAGTACTTC. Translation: CASSLGASGYEQYF.

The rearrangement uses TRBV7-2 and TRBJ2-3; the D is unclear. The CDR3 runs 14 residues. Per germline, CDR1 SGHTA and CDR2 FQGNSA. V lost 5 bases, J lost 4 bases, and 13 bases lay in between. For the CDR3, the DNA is TGTGCCAGCAGCCCCCATTGGAGTTCAGATACGCAGTATTTT. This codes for CASSPHWSSDTQYF.

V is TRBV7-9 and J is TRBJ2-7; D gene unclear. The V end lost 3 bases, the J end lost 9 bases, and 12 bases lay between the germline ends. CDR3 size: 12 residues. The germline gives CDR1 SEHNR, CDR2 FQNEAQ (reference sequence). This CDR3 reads CASSFPYEVQYF. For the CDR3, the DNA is TGTGCCAGCAGCTTCCCTTACGAGGTGCAGTACTTC.

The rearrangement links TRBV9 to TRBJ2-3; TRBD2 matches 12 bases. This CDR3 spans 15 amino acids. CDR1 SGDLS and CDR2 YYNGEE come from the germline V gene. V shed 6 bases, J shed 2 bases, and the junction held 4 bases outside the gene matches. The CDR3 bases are TGTGCCAGCACACTAGCGGGAGGACTCACAGATACGCAGTATTTT. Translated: CASTLAGGLTDTQYF.

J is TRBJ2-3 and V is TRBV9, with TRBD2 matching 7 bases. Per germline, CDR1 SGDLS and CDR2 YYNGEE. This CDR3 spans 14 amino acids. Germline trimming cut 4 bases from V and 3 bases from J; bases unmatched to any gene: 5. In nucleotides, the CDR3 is TGTGCCAGCAGCACTAGCGCGAGTACAGATACGCAGTATTTT. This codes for CASSTSASTDTQYF.

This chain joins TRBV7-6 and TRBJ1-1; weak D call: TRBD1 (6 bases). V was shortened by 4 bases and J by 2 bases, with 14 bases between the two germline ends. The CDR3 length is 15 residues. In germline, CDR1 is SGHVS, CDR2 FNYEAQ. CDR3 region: CASSSGQGYNTEAFF. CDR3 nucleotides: TGTGCCAGCAGCTCAGGTCAGGGGTACAACACTGAAGCTTTCTTT.

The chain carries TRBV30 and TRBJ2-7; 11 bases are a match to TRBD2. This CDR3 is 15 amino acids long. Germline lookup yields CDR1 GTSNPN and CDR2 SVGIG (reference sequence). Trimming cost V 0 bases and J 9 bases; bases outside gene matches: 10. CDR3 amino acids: CAWSVTGTSGSTQYF. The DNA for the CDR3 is TGTGCCTGGAGTGTCACCGGGACTAGCGGATCCACGCAGTACTTC.

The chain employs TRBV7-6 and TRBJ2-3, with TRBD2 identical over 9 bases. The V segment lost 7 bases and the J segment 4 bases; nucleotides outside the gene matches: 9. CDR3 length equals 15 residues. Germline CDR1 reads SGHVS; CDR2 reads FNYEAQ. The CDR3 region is CASNLGAGGPDTQYF. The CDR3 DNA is TGTGCCAGCAACCTCGGAGCGGGAGGACCAGATACGCAGTATTTT.

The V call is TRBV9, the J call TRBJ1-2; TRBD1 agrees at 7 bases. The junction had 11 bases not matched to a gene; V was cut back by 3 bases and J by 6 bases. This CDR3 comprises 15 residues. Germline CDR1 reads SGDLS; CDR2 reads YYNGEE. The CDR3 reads CASSAQGLVRDGYTF. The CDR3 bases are TGTGCCAGCAGCGCACAGGGGCTAGTCAGGGATGGCTACACCTTC. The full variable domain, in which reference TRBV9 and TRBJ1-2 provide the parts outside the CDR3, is DSGVTQTPKHLITATGQRVTLRCSPRSGDLSVYWYQQSLDQGLQFLIQYYNGEERAKGNILERFSAQQFPDLHSELNLSSLELGDSALYFCASSAQGLVRDGYTFGSGTRLTVV.

CDR3 amino acids: CASSFLAGDTDTQYF. CDR3 nucleotide sequence: TGTGCCAGCAGCTTTCTAGCGGGGGACACAGATACGCAGTATTTT. The rearrangement uses TRBV5-4 and TRBJ2-3, with 10 bases that match TRBD2. V shed 2 bases and J 2 bases; nucleotides not matched to a gene: 2. The germline V gene has CDR1 SGHNT and CDR2 YYREEE (reference sequence). The CDR3 has 15 amino acids.

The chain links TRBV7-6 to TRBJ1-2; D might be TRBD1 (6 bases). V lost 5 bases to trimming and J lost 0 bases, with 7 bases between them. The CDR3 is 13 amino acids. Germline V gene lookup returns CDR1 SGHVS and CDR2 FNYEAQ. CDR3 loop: CASSQGPNYGYTF. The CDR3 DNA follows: TGTGCCAGCAGCCAGGGGCCTAACTATGGCTACACCTTC.

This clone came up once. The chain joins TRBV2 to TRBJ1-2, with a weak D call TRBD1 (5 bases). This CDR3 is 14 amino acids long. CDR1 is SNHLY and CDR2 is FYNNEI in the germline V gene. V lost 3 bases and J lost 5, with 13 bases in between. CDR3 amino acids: CASSDDRYFYGYTF. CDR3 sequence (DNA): TGTGCCAGCAGTGATGACAGATACTTTTATGGCTACACCTTC.

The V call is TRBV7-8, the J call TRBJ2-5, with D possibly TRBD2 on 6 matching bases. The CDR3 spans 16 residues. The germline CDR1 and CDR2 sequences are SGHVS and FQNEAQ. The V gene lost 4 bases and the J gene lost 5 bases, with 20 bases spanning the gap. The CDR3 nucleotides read TGTGCCAGCAGCTCCGAGGGCTACGGGAGTATGGAGACCCAGTACTTC. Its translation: CASSSEGYGSMETQYF. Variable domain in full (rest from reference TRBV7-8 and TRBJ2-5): GAGVSQSPRYKVAKRGQDVALRCDPISGHVSLFWYQQALGQGPEFLTYFQNEAQLDKSGLPSDRFFAERPEGSVSTLKIQRTQQEDSAVYLCASSSEGYGSMETQYFGPGTRLLVL.

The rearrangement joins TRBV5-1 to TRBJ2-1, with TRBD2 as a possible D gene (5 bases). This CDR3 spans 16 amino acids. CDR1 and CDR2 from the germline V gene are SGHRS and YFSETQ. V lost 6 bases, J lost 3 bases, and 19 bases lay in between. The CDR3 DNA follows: TGCGCCAGCAACGTCTTGGGAGCGGTACTCTACAATGAGCAGTTCTTC. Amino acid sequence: CASNVLGAVLYNEQFF.

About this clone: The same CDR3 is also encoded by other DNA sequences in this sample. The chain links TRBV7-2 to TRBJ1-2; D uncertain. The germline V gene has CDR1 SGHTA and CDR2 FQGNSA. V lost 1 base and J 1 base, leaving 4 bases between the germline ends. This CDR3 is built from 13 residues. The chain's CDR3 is CASSLGGNYGYTF. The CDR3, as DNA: TGTGCCAGCAGCTTAGGCGGTAACTATGGCTACACCTTC.

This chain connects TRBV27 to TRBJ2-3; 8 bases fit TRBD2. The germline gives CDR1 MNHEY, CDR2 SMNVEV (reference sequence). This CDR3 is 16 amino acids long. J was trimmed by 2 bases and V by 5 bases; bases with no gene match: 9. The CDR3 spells CASSRWTSRSTDTQYF. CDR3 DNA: TGTGCCAGCAGTCGTTGGACTAGCAGATCCACAGATACGCAGTATTTT.

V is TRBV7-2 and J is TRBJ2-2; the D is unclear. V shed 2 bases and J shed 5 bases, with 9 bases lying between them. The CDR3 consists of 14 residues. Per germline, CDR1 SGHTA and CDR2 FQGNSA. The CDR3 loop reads CASSLSPRTGELFF. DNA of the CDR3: TGTGCCAGCAGCTTATCCCCCCGGACCGGGGAGCTGTTTTTT.

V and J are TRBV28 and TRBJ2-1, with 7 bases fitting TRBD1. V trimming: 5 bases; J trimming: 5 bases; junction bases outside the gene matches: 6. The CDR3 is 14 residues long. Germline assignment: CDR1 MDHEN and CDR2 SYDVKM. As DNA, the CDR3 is TGTGCCAGCAGTCCCCTGACAGGGAACAATGAGCAGTTCTTC. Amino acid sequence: CASSPLTGNNEQFF.

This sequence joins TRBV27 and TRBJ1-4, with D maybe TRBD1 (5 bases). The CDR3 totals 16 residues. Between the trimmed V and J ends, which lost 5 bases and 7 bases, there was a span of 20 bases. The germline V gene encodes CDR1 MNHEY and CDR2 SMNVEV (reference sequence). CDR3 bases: TGTGCCAGCAGTCCGACCCTACCAGGGAAGGGTGAAAAACTGTTTTTT. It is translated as CASSPTLPGKGEKLFF.

Written as DNA, the CDR3 is TGTGCCAGCAGCTTACAGCGGGGGACCTACAATGAGCAGTTCTTC. Translation gives CASSLQRGTYNEQFF. The chain combines TRBV11-2 with TRBJ2-1; 8 nucleotides agree with TRBD2. CDR1 and CDR2 from the germline V gene are SGHAT and FQNNGV. This CDR3 is 15 amino acids long. The V segment lost 2 bases and the J segment 2 bases; nucleotides outside the gene matches: 2.

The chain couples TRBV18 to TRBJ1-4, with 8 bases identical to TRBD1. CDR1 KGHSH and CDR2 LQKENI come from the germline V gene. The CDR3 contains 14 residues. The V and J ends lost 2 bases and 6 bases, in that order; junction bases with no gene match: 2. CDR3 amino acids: CASSPGQGDEKLFF. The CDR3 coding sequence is TGTGCCAGCTCACCAGGACAGGGAGATGAAAAACTGTTTTTT.

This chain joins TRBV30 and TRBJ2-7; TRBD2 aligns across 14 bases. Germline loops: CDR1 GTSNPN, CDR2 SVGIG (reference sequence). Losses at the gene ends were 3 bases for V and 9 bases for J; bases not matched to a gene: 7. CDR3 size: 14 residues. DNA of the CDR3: TGTGCCTGGAGGCTGACTAGCGGGAGGGCTCCGCAGTACTTC. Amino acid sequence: CAWRLTSGRAPQYF.

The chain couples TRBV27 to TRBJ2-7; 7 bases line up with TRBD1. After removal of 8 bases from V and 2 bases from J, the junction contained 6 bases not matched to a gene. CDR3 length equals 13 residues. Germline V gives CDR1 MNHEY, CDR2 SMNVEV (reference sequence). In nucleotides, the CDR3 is TGTGCCAGCGGGACAGCCTCCCCCTACGAGCAGTACGTC. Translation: CASGTASPYEQYV.

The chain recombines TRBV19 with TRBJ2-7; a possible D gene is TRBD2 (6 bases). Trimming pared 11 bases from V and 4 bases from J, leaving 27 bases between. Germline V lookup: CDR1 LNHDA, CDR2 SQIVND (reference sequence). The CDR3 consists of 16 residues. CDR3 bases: TGTGCCCAGCCTTCCCCTAGCGCCGCGATATTATACGAGCAGTACTTC. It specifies CAQPSPSAAILYEQYF.

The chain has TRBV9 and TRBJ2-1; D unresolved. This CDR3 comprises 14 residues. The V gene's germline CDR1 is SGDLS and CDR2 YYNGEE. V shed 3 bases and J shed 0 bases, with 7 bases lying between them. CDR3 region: CASSAKSSYNEQFF. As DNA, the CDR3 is TGTGCCAGCAGCGCCAAGAGCTCCTACAATGAGCAGTTCTTC.

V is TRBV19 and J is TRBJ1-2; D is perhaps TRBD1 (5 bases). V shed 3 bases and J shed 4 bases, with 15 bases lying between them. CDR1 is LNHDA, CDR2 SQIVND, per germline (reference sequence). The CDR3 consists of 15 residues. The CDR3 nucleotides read TGTGCCAGTAGTATGGGGGGATCTGTACTCTATGGCTACACCTTC. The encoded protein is CASSMGGSVLYGYTF.

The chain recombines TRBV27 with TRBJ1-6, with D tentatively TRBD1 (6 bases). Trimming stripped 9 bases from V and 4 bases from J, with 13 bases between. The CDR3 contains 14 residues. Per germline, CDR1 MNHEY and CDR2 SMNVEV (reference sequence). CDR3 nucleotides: TGTGCCAGACCCTCGGACAGTTATAATTCACCCCTCCACTTT. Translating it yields CARPSDSYNSPLHF.

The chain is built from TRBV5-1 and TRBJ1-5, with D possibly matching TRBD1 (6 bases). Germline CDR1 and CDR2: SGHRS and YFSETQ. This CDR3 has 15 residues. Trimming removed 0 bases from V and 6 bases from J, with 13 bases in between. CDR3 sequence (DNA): TGCGCCAGCAGCTTGGACAGGGAGTCTGGTCAGCCCCAGCATTTT. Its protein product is CASSLDRESGQPQHF.

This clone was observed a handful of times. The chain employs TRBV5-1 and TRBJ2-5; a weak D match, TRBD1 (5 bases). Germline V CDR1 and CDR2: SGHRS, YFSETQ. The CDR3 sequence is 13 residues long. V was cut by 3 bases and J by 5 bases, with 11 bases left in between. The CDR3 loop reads CASSSQGGETQYF. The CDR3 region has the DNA TGCGCCAGCAGCTCTCAGGGCGGTGAGACCCAGTACTTC.

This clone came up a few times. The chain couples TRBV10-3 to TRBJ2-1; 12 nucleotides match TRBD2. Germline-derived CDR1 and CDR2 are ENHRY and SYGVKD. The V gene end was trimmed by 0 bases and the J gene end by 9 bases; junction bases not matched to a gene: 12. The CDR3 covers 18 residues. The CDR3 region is CAISESWTSGKDKSEQFF. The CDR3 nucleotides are TGTGCCATCAGTGAGTCGTGGACTAGCGGGAAGGACAAAAGTGAGCAGTTCTTC.